This TCR beta chain was captured by sequencing in a study of spatial heterogeneity in lung cancer. The germline CDR1 and CDR2 sequences are SGHDN and FVKESK. The ends were cut back, 0 bases at V and 0 bases at J, with 6 bases in the middle. The CDR3 spans 14 residues. Time point meaning: blood at routine non-recurrence follow-up after resection. This clonotype was detected only a few times. TCRdb ran MiXCR on the 5' RACE reads and lists one entry per CDR3 protein. The sample has 110,000 or so distinct CDR3 sequences, approximately 10% seen once. Specimen: PBMCs, collected at follow-up. V usage is TRBV14 and J usage is TRBJ2-7, with D hard to call. The receptor was derived from a female donor with early-stage non-small cell lung cancer. For the CDR3, the DNA is TGTGCCAGCAGCCAAGACGAAATCTCCTACGAGCAGTACTTC. Its protein product is CASSQDEISYEQYF.